Ten or more counts support the clone carrying this T cell receptor beta chain. Its specificity is not known. The V gene end was trimmed by 6 bases and the J gene end by 4 bases; junction bases not matched to a gene: 2. Germline V gene sequence: CDR1 SQVTM, CDR2 ANQGSEA. CDR3 length: 11 residues. The sample originates from a study of blood T cells in healthy people across ages. The study's findings and limits: Compared with aged donors, long-lived donors showed fewer expanded clones, suggesting selection. The recorded TCR beta diversity per million T cells decreased in a roughly linear manner with age. A strong correlation was found between TCR beta diversity and the percentage of naive T cells.

There were healthy Caucasian individuals from Russia, aged roughly 6 to 95, serving as donors. Sample-barcoded 5' priming and a J-beta primer mix drove a second PCR of 7 to 11 cycles. TCRdb reanalysed the 5' RACE reads using MiXCR and keeps one entry per CDR3 protein. The table records over 1,200,000 distinct CDR3 sequences, roughly 60% of them present only once. J is TRBJ1-2 and V is TRBV29-1; 7 bases map to TRBD1. What was sequenced was blood. The source of this sequence is a man aged 18 to 35 in good health. DNA for the CDR3: TGCAGCGTACGGGACAGCTATGGCTACACCTTC. Residues: CSVRDSYGYTF.